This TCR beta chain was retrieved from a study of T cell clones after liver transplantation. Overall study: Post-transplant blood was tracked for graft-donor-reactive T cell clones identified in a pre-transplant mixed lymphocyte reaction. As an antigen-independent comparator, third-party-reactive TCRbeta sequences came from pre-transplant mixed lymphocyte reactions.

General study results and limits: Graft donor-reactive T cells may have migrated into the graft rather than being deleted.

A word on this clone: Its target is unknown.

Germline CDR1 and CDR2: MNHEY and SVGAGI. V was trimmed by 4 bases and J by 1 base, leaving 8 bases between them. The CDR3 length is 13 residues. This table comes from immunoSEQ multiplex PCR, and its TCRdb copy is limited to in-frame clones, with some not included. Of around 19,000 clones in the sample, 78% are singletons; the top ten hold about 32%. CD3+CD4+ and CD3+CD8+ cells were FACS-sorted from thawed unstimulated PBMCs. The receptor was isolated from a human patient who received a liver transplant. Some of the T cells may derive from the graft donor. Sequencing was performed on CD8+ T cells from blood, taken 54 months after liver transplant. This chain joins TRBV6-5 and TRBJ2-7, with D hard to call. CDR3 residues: CASSSTESYEQYF. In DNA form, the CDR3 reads TGTGCCAGCAGTTCAACAGAGTCCTACGAGCAGTACTTC.